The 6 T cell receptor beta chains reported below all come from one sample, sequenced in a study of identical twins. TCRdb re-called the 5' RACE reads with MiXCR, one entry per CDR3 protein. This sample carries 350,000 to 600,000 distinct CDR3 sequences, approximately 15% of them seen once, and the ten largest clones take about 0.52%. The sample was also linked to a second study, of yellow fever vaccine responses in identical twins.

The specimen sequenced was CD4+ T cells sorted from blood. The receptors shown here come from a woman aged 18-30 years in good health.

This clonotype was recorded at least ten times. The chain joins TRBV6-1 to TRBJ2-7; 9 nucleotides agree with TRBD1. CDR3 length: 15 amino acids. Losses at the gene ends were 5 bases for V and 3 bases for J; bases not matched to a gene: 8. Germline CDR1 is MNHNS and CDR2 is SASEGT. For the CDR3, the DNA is TGTGCCAGCAGTACGACCGGGACAGGGCTCTACGAGCAGTACTTC. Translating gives CASSTTGTGLYEQYF.

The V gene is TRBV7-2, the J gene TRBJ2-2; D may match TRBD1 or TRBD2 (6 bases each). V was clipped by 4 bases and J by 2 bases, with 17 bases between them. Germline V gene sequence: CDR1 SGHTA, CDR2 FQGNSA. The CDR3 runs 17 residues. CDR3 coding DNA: TGTGCCAGCAGCTCCGGGGGCAGCGGTCATAACACCGGGGAGCTGTTTTTT. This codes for CASSSGGSGHNTGELFF.

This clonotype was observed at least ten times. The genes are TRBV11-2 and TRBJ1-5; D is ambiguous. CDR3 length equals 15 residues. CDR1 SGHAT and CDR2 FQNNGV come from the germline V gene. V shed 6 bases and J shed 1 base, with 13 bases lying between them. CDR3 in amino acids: CASSLDGRSNQPQHF. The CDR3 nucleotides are TGTGCCAGCAGTCTCGACGGTAGAAGCAATCAGCCCCAGCATTTT.

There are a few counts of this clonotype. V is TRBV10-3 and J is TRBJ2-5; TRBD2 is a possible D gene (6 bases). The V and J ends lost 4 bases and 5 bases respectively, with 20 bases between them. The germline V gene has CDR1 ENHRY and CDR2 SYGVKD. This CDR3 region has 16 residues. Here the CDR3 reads CAISAGRGGLVETQYF. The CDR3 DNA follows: TGTGCCATCAGTGCAGGGCGGGGAGGATTAGTCGAGACCCAGTACTTC.

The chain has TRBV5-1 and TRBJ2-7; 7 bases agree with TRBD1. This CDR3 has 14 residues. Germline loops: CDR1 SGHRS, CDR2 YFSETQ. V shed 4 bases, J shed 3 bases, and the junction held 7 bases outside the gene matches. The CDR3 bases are TGCGCCAGCAGCCCCGGGGACAGACTCTACGAGCAGTACTTC. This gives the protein CASSPGDRLYEQYF.

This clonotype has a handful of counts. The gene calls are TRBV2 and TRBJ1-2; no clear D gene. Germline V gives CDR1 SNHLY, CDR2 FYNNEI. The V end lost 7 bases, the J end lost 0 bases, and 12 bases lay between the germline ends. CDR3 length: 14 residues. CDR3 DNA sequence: TGTGCCAGCATAGCAAGGGTAACTAACTATGGCTACACCTTC. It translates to CASIARVTNYGYTF.